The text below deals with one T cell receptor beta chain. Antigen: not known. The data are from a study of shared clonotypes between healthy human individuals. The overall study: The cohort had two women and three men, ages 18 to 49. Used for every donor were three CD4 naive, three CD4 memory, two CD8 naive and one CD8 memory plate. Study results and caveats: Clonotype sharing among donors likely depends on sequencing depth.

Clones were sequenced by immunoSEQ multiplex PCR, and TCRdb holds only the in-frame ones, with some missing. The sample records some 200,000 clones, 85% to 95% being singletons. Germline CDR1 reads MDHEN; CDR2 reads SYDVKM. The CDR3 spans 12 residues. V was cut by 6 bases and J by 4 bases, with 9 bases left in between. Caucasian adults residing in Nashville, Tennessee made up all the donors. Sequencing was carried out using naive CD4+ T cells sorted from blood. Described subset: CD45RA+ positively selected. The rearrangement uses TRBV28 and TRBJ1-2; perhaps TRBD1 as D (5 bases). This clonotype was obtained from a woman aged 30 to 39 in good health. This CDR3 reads CASSRGFYGYTF. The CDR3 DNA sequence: TGTGCCAGCAGCCGGGGGTTCTATGGCTACACCTTC.